The rows below give T cell receptor beta chains drawn from one sample of a study of long-term antiretroviral therapy in people with HIV. Only in-frame clones appear in the TCRdb table, and some are missing; sequencing was by immunoSEQ multiplex PCR. The repertoire holds fewer than 20,000 clones, with 78% as singletons. The sample was unsorted PBMCs, taken 0.3 years after starting antiretroviral therapy. Receptor source: a woman in her forties or fifties with HIV. Each CDR3 is given with its conserved first and last residue.

v_call	j_call	cdr3_aa
TRBV10-2	TRBJ1-6	CASSESYRGVNSPLHF
TRBV19	TRBJ1-1	CASSTGTGNTEAFF
TRBV6-1	TRBJ1-4	CASSETGIEKLFF
TRBV19	TRBJ1-5	CASAGTGGNQPQHF
TRBV6-1	TRBJ1-6	CASSPGQGGSPLHF
TRBV2	TRBJ1-2	CASRVRRRTQGLYGYTF
TRBV23-1	TRBJ1-2	CASSQYDRGARYGYTF
TRBV5-1	TRBJ2-5	CASSPRLIQETQYF
TRBV4-1	TRBJ1-2	CASSQETGLPNYGYTF
TRBV23-1	TRBJ1-2	CASSPPGERNYGYTF
TRBV7-3	TRBJ2-1	CASSLQTGSRNNEQFF
TRBV30	TRBJ1-6	CAWEPGDHNSPLHF
TRBV11-1	TRBJ2-2	CASSLWRGAHGELFF
TRBV7-8	TRBJ2-3	CASSAPGLAGGSTQYF
TRBV12-5	TRBJ2-1	CASGLAGQGSFDEQFF
TRBV6-6	TRBJ2-5	CATHRAGTQYF
TRBV30	TRBJ1-1	CAWSVPRGEPEAFF
TRBV6-5	TRBJ1-2	CASSGRTYTGGYTF
TRBV2	TRBJ2-1	CASLPYSYNEQFF
TRBV6-1	TRBJ2-2	CASSAYGGAYTGELFF
TRBV5-4	TRBJ2-7	CASSPPSGNEQYF
TRBV4-1	TRBJ1-1	CASSQETGGMNTEAFF
TRBV11-2	TRBJ2-1	CASSPAHIPQFF
TRBV6-1	TRBJ1-5	CASSGRDRGGYSNQPQHF
TRBV7-3	TRBJ2-2	CASSFAEGELFF
TRBV7-2	TRBJ2-7	CASSPWTGGTEQYF
TRBV12-5	TRBJ1-1	CASGPPQGRNTEAFF
TRBV29-1	TRBJ1-4	CSVAGRGASGEKLFF
TRBV7-6	TRBJ2-3	CASSLAGTGTDTQYF
TRBV7-9	TRBJ2-1	CASSAAAGVYSEQFF
TRBV2	TRBJ2-7	CASTSLGGLHEQYF
TRBV7-9	TRBJ1-2	CASSPIGRAIYGYTF
TRBV18	TRBJ1-1	CASSPGRRGPNTEAFF
TRBV27	TRBJ2-7	CASSVTSGGFSYEQYF
TRBV30	TRBJ2-1	CAWTEGADNEQFF
TRBV4-2	TRBJ1-3	CASSQVRGSGGNTIYF
TRBV2	TRBJ2-3	CASRKSDTQYF
TRBV6-5	TRBJ2-2	CASSRAGTNTGELFF
TRBV7-3	TRBJ2-3	CASSESRGTATDTQYF
TRBV6-4	TRBJ2-1	CASSDDGTSGRNEQFF
TRBV19	TRBJ1-6	CASNGGNYNSPLHF
TRBV11-2	TRBJ2-2	CASSPPGTGELFF
TRBV18	TRBJ2-6	CASSQNLPGQGAGANVLTF
TRBV5-5	TRBJ1-5	CASSRQGINSNQPQHF
TRBV5-1	TRBJ2-1	CASSSGTSGGYNEQFF
TRBV15	TRBJ1-6	CATSRDIGNSPLHF
TRBV7-3	TRBJ2-3	CASSASAGGRDTQYF
TRBV7-3	TRBJ2-1	CASSLHPGETYNEQFF
TRBV5-1	TRBJ1-4	CASSLMGSNEKLFF